The 24 T cell receptor beta chains in this list originate from one sample, sequenced in a study of T-cell reconstitution after alpha-beta-depleted transplantation in children. The authors prepared the TCRbeta library with unique molecular identifiers. TCRdb ran MiXCR on the PCR reads and lists one entry per CDR3 protein. The repertoire holds some 350,000 distinct CDR3 sequences, with 10% as singletons. Sequenced here: PBMCs from the stem cell graft donor, sampled from the stem cell graft. The receptor set was obtained from a human donor who donated a stem cell graft to a child with acute lymphoblastic leukemia.

The gene calls are TRBV20-1 and TRBJ2-1, with D possibly called TRBD1 or TRBD2 (5 bases each). CDR3 length: 12 residues. Trimming cost V 6 bases and J 9 bases, with 15 bases left between them. Germline CDR1 is DFQATT and CDR2 is SNEGSKA (reference sequence). The CDR3: CSAERDVAEQFF. The CDR3 DNA sequence: TGCAGTGCCGAACGGGACGTGGCTGAGCAGTTCTTC.

This clonotype was seen a few times. The chain links TRBV4-3 to TRBJ2-1; TRBD2 is a possible D gene (5 bases). Germline CDR1 and CDR2: LGHNA and YSLEER. The CDR3 extends over 13 amino acids. V lost 4 bases, J lost 5 bases, and 9 bases lay in between. CDR3 nucleotide sequence: TGCGCCAGCAGCCTAATCGGGAACAATGAGCAGTTCTTC. This gives the protein CASSLIGNNEQFF.

The rearrangement links TRBV5-1 to TRBJ1-4; no definite D call. V gave up 0 bases and J gave up 7 bases, with 13 bases separating them. Germline CDR1 SGHRS, CDR2 YFSETQ. The CDR3 contains 15 residues. The CDR3 sequence: CASSLGAVGGEKLFF. CDR3 nucleotide sequence: TGCGCCAGCAGCTTGGGGGCCGTAGGTGGTGAAAAACTGTTTTTT.

This clonotype has at least ten counts. This chain links TRBV7-9 with TRBJ2-7; D may be TRBD1 (6 bases). V lost 6 bases and J lost 3, with 9 bases in between. The CDR3 has 12 residues. The germline V gene has CDR1 SEHNR and CDR2 FQNEAQ (reference sequence). CDR3 sequence (DNA): TGTGCCAGCAGGAAACAGGGCTACGAGCAGTACTTC. This sequence encodes CASRKQGYEQYF.

As concerns this clonotype: A read error is possible here, since a much larger clone lies one base away. This chain connects TRBV14 to TRBJ2-1; TRBD2 agrees at 13 bases. The CDR3 contains 16 residues. After removal of 5 bases from V and 2 bases from J, the junction contained 3 bases not matched to a gene. Germline V CDR1 and CDR2: SGHDN, FVKESK. The chain's CDR3 is CASSVGTSGAYNEQFF. As DNA, the CDR3 is TGTGCCAGCAGCGTCGGGACTAGCGGGGCCTACAATGAGCAGTTCTTC.

The chain links TRBV7-2 to TRBJ1-1; 7 bases agree with TRBD1. V was pared by 5 bases and J by 6 bases, with 12 bases of the junction left unmatched. CDR1 SGHTA and CDR2 FQGNSA come from the germline V gene. CDR3 length: 15 residues. The CDR3 bases are TGTGCCAGCAGCCCACAGACAGGGAGCCATCCTGAAGCTTTCTTT. It translates to CASSPQTGSHPEAFF.

This clonotype was detected only a few times. The chain carries TRBV5-1 and TRBJ2-7; the match to TRBD2 covers 11 bases. The germline V gene encodes CDR1 SGHRS and CDR2 YFSETQ. V trimming: 4 bases; J trimming: 4 bases; junction bases outside the gene matches: 19. The length of the CDR3 is 19 residues. The CDR3 here is CASSGGTGKPGLAVYEQYF. The CDR3 DNA follows: TGCGCCAGCAGCGGAGGGACAGGGAAACCGGGACTAGCGGTTTACGAGCAGTACTTC.

This clonotype was seen a few times. As DNA, the CDR3 is TGCAGTGCTAGAGGGGGGAGTCCGAGAGAGACCCAGTACTTC. It is translated as CSARGGSPRETQYF. The chain uses TRBV20-1 and TRBJ2-5, with D perhaps being TRBD1 or TRBD2 (5 bases each). Trimming pared 1 base from V and 4 bases from J, leaving 13 bases between. This CDR3 spans 14 amino acids. Germline CDR1 and CDR2: DFQATT and SNEGSKA (reference sequence).

A note on this clonotype: At one end the junction does not follow the germline gene, possibly because of a read error. The rearrangement uses TRBV18 and TRBJ1-1; D perhaps matches TRBD1 (6 bases). The CDR3 totals 14 residues. Germline CDR1 KGHSH, CDR2 LQKENI. The CDR3 region has the DNA TGTGCCAGCTCACCGACAGGTATGAACACTGCAGCTTTCTTT. Its translation is CASSPTGMNTAAFF.

This clonotype turned up a few times. CDR3 nucleotide sequence: TGCGCCAGCAGCCCGGGGCTAGAAACCCTTCCTAGCTCCTACAATGAGCAGTTCTTC. This encodes CASSPGLETLPSSYNEQFF. This sequence joins TRBV4-1 and TRBJ2-1; D assignment may be TRBD1 or TRBD2 (5 bases each). Germline V gene lookup returns CDR1 MGHRA and CDR2 YSYEKL. The CDR3 runs 19 residues. Trimming took 4 bases from V and 0 from J, leaving 22 bases between them.

V usage is TRBV4-1 and J usage is TRBJ2-7; 10 bases map to TRBD2. V was pared by 1 base and J by 4 bases, with 10 bases of the junction left unmatched. CDR1 and CDR2 from the germline V gene are MGHRA and YSYEKL. The CDR3 sequence is 17 residues long. In nucleotides, the CDR3 is TGCGCCAGCAGCCAAGGCAGGCTAGCGGGAGCAGGGTACGAGCAGTACTTC. This encodes CASSQGRLAGAGYEQYF.

The chain combines TRBV4-2 with TRBJ2-7, with TRBD1 matching over 12 bases. The CDR3 extends over 16 amino acids. In germline, CDR1 is LGHNA, CDR2 YNFKEQ. V shed 0 bases, J shed 2 bases, and the junction held 2 bases outside the gene matches. The CDR3 protein is CASSQEGQGATYEQYF. As DNA, the CDR3 is TGTGCCAGCAGCCAAGAGGGACAGGGGGCTACCTACGAGCAGTACTTC.

This clonotype was observed at least ten times. V and J are TRBV5-6 and TRBJ2-3, with 10 bases lining up with TRBD2. Germline V lookup: CDR1 SGHDT, CDR2 YYEEEE. The CDR3 extends over 14 amino acids. J gave up 7 bases and V 3 bases, and 5 bases lay outside the gene matches. In DNA, the CDR3 is TGTGCCAGCAGCTCCGTAGCGGGAGGATATACGCAGTATTTT. Translation gives CASSSVAGGYTQYF.

The chain uses TRBV15 and TRBJ2-1; D gene unclear. V dropped 3 bases and J dropped 0 bases, with 12 bases sitting between them. The CDR3 extends over 16 amino acids. CDR1 is LNHNV and CDR2 is YYDKDF in the germline V gene (reference sequence). The CDR3 is CATSSEIPSSYNEQFF. CDR3 nucleotides: TGTGCCACCAGCAGTGAAATCCCCAGCTCCTACAATGAGCAGTTCTTC.

The chain is built from TRBV4-1 and TRBJ2-7; tentatively, D is TRBD2 (5 bases). V was trimmed by 3 bases and J by 3 bases, leaving 12 bases between them. CDR1 MGHRA and CDR2 YSYEKL come from the germline V gene. The CDR3 has 14 amino acids. CDR3 amino acids: CASSQARENYEQYF. The CDR3 DNA follows: TGCGCCAGCAGCCAGGCTAGGGAGAACTACGAGCAGTACTTC.

The CDR3 DNA reads TGTGCCAGCAGCTTAGGACAGGGCTTCTCCTACAATGAGCAGTTCTTC. This translates into CASSLGQGFSYNEQFF. The chain joins TRBV7-9 to TRBJ2-1; 7 nucleotides line up with TRBD1. J lost 0 bases, V lost 1 base, and 3 bases had no gene match. The CDR3 is 16 residues long. Germline V gene data show CDR1 as SEHNR and CDR2 as FQNEAQ (reference sequence). The full variable domain, with the rest looked up from reference TRBV7-9 and TRBJ2-1, is DTGVSQNPRHKITKRGQNVTFRCDPISEHNRLYWYRQTLGQGPEFLTYFQNEAQLEKSRLLSDRFSAERPKGSFSTLEIQRTEQGDSAMYLCASSLGQGFSYNEQFFGPGTRLTVL.

This clonotype has just a few counts. The rearrangement joins TRBV20-1 to TRBJ2-3, with TRBD2 as a possible D gene (5 bases). This CDR3 has 14 amino acids. V was trimmed by 0 bases and J by 3 bases, leaving 10 bases between them. The germline CDR1 and CDR2 sequences are DFQATT and SNEGSKA (reference sequence). The CDR3 region has the DNA TGCAGTGCTAGAGATGGGTCGGGGACAGATACGCAGTATTTT. Its translation is CSARDGSGTDTQYF.

This clonotype was found many times. This sequence joins TRBV28 and TRBJ2-1; TRBD2 agrees at 10 bases. Losses at the gene ends were 2 bases for V and 4 bases for J; bases not matched to a gene: 11. CDR3 length: 18 amino acids. The V gene's germline CDR1 is MDHEN and CDR2 SYDVKM. The CDR3 bases are TGTGCCAGCAGTTTAGTTCGGAGGAGCGGGAGGGATTACAATGAGCAGTTCTTC. Residues: CASSLVRRSGRDYNEQFF. Filled out from reference TRBV28 and TRBJ2-1, the complete variable domain reads DVKVTQSSRYLVKRTGEKVFLECVQDMDHENMFWYRQDPGLGLRLIYFSYDVKMKEKGDIPEGYSVSREKKERFSLILESASTNQTSMYLCASSLVRRSGRDYNEQFFGPGTRLTVL.

The rearrangement uses TRBV20-1 and TRBJ2-1, with 12 bases identical to TRBD2. The CDR3 consists of 16 residues. Germline CDR1 DFQATT, CDR2 SNEGSKA (reference sequence). Losses at the gene ends were 3 bases for V and 0 bases for J; bases not matched to a gene: 3. The CDR3 DNA sequence: TGCAGTGCTAGTCCGACTAGCGGGAGCTCCTACAATGAGCAGTTCTTC. Translating gives CSASPTSGSSYNEQFF.

This clonotype came up a few times. CDR3 protein: CASSYVGGYTF. CDR3 in DNA: TGTGCCAGCAGTTACGTGGGCGGCTACACCTTC. The chain has TRBV6-5 and TRBJ1-2; D remains ambiguous. Germline V gene lookup returns CDR1 MNHEY and CDR2 SVGAGI. V was clipped by 2 bases and J by 8 bases, with 6 bases between them. The CDR3 sequence is 11 residues long.

The chain couples TRBV9 to TRBJ1-5; D is uncertain. V lost 0 bases, J lost 4 bases, and 8 bases lay in between. Germline CDR1 and CDR2: SGDLS and YYNGEE. The CDR3 spans 14 residues. Here the CDR3 DNA reads TGTGCCAGCAGCGTAGGCGCAGGTAATCAGCCCCAGCATTTT. This translates into CASSVGAGNQPQHF.

This clonotype was counted many times. The chain combines TRBV4-1 with TRBJ2-7; weak D call: TRBD2 (6 bases). The germline CDR1 and CDR2 sequences are MGHRA and YSYEKL. Trimming pared 1 base from V and 1 base from J, leaving 11 bases between. The CDR3 loop spans 15 amino acids. CDR3 loop: CASSQGMGGSYEQYF. The CDR3 nucleotides are TGCGCCAGCAGCCAAGGGATGGGGGGATCCTACGAGCAGTACTTC.

This clonotype was found many times. The chain links TRBV28 to TRBJ2-5, with TRBD1 identical over 9 bases. V shed 7 bases and J 3 bases; nucleotides not matched to a gene: 6. CDR3 size: 14 residues. The germline CDR1 and CDR2 sequences are MDHEN and SYDVKM. CDR3 amino acids: CASKPGQGKETQYF. The DNA for the CDR3 is TGTGCCAGCAAACCGGGACAGGGTAAAGAGACCCAGTACTTC.

This chain uses TRBV11-2 with TRBJ1-5; D possibly corresponds to TRBD1 (5 bases). The CDR3 contains 19 residues. Germline V gene sequence: CDR1 SGHAT, CDR2 FQNNGV. The ends were cut back, 0 bases at V and 1 base at J, with 19 bases in the middle. The CDR3 nucleotides are TGTGCCAGCAGCTTAGAGATTTCGGCAGGGTTGAGCAGCAATCAGCCCCAGCATTTT. Translated, it gives CASSLEISAGLSSNQPQHF.